The 20 T cell receptor beta chains below come from one sample, sequenced in a study of a mutant IDH1 vaccine in newly diagnosed glioma (dated by TCRdb to the early 2020s). These receptors have no known antigen. Library construction relied on the immunoSEQ multiplex PCR assay. In TCRdb, the immuneACCESS table is reduced to in-frame sequences with V and J assigned. These tables do not hold every clone; where another copy was compared, an unresolved V gene accounts for under half, and the others remain unexplained. Counted in this sample were about 43,000 clones; 84% of them appeared once. The ten largest clones capture about 2.2% of the sample. The time point label, as the study defines it: week 23, last vaccination. Every vaccine dose consisted of 300 ug of a 20-mer mutant IDH1 peptide in Montanide, administered subcutaneously together with topical imiquimod. Source: PBMCs, taken from a glioma patient whose treatment included an IDH1 peptide vaccine. All receptors derive from a woman under 30 with glioma. Some clones in this sample may be carry-over from other donors' samples.

The chain carries TRBV14 and TRBJ2-1; tentative D call: TRBD2 (6 bases). The germline gives CDR1 SGHDN, CDR2 FVKESK. This CDR3 has 19 amino acids. V lost 2 bases and J lost 3, with 23 bases in between. The DNA of the CDR3 is TGTGCCAGCAGCCAAAGATTCCCGAAGGAGGGCGGAGTCTACAATGAGCAGTTCTTC. As protein: CASSQRFPKEGGVYNEQFF.

The V and J genes are TRBV6-1 and TRBJ2-5; TRBD1 is a possible D gene (7 bases). Germline V gene lookup returns CDR1 MNHNS and CDR2 SASEGT. V was cut by 2 bases and J by 5 bases, with 15 bases left in between. The CDR3 covers 15 residues. CDR3 sequence reads: CASSELGPGGETQYF. CDR3 DNA: TGTGCCAGCAGTGAACTCGGCCCAGGGGGGGAGACCCAGTACTTC.

This clone has a single count. The chain recombines TRBV27 with TRBJ1-5; D may be TRBD1 (6 bases). The length of the CDR3 is 18 residues. V lost 4 bases and J lost 6, with 25 bases in between. CDR1 and CDR2 from the germline V gene are MNHEY and SMNVEV (reference sequence). CDR3 loop: CASSSISSGARIGQPQHF. The CDR3 DNA follows: TGTGCCAGCAGTTCTATCTCGTCGGGGGCTCGGATCGGTCAGCCCCAGCATTTT.

The gene calls are TRBV7-9 and TRBJ2-7, with TRBD1 as a possible D gene (5 bases). Trimming cost V 0 bases and J 2 bases, with 11 bases left between them. Per the germline V gene, CDR1 is SEHNR and CDR2 is FQNEAQ (reference sequence). This CDR3 has 15 amino acids. The CDR3 here is CASSLAGPATYEQYF. The DNA of the CDR3 is TGTGCCAGCAGCTTAGCGGGGCCTGCCACCTACGAGCAGTACTTC.

This chain joins TRBV7-9 and TRBJ1-2; tentative D call: TRBD1 (5 bases). Germline CDR1 is SEHNR and CDR2 is FQNEAQ (reference sequence). The CDR3 is 13 residues long. Trimming stripped 5 bases from V and 8 bases from J, with 15 bases between. CDR3 DNA: TGTGCCAGCAGCCCCACAGGTTTCGAAGGCTACACCTTC. Its translation is CASSPTGFEGYTF.

The genes are TRBV5-1 and TRBJ2-7; the match to TRBD2 covers 9 bases. Germline-derived CDR1 and CDR2 are SGHRS and YFSETQ. Trimming removed 0 bases from V and 5 bases from J; junction bases left unmatched: 6. The CDR3 extends over 15 amino acids. CDR3 residues: CASSLARTSAHEQYF. The CDR3 nucleotides are TGCGCCAGCAGCTTGGCGCGGACTAGCGCCCACGAGCAGTACTTC. The variable domain in full, with the rest retrieved from reference TRBV5-1 and TRBJ2-7, is KAGVTQTPRYLIKTRGQQVTLSCSPISGHRSVSWYQQTPGQGLQFLFEYFSETQRNKGNFPGRFSGRQFSNSRSEMNVSTLELGDSALYLCASSLARTSAHEQYFGPGTRLTVT.

This chain joins TRBV7-2 and TRBJ1-1; no definite D call. Looked up from germline, CDR1 is SGHTA and CDR2 is FQGNSA. V lost 6 bases, J lost 4 bases, and 9 bases lay in between. This CDR3 contains 12 residues. The CDR3 nucleotides read TGTGCCAGCAGATCGGGGTCCACTGAAGCTTTCTTT. This codes for CASRSGSTEAFF.

This clone was detected once. The chain recombines TRBV25-1 with TRBJ2-5, with a tentative D call TRBD2 (6 bases). This CDR3 is built from 15 residues. CDR1 and CDR2 (germline): MGHDK, SYGVNS. V was trimmed by 3 bases and J by 4 bases, leaving 15 bases between them. The CDR3 sequence: CASSELGRGGETQYF. The CDR3 DNA sequence: TGTGCCAGCAGTGAGCTAGGGCGGGGAGGAGAGACCCAGTACTTC.

The chain uses TRBV30 and TRBJ2-5; unclear D gene. This CDR3 contains 11 residues. CDR1 is GTSNPN, CDR2 SVGIG, per germline (reference sequence). V lost 2 bases and J 3 bases, leaving 4 bases between the germline ends. The CDR3 DNA sequence: TGTGCCTGGAGTTTCAAAGAGACCCAGTACTTC. It encodes CAWSFKETQYF.

V usage is TRBV13 and J usage is TRBJ2-3; TRBD1 or TRBD2 may be the D gene (6 bases each). The germline CDR1 and CDR2 sequences are PRHDT and FYEKMQ (reference sequence). The CDR3 is 12 residues long. The germline V and J ends were trimmed by 5 bases and 5 bases, with 8 bases remaining between them. The CDR3: CASSGGGDTQYF. The CDR3 bases are TGTGCCAGCAGCGGAGGGGGAGATACGCAGTATTTT. Together with reference TRBV13 and TRBJ2-3, the CDR3 gives the full variable domain: AAGVIQSPRHLIKEKRETATLKCYPIPRHDTVYWYQQGPGQDPQFLISFYEKMQSDKGSIPDRFSAQQFSDYHSELNMSSLELGDSALYFCASSGGGDTQYFGPGTRLTVL.

CDR3 nucleotide sequence: TGTGCCAGCATTCTCCATACAGGGGGTACTGAAGCTTTCTTT. This codes for CASILHTGGTEAFF. The chain uses TRBV28 and TRBJ1-1; TRBD1 agrees at 8 bases. The CDR3 consists of 14 residues. V was clipped by 7 bases and J by 5 bases; unmatched bases: 9. Germline lookup yields CDR1 MDHEN and CDR2 SYDVKM. Complete variable domain (other parts from reference TRBV28 and TRBJ1-1): DVKVTQSSRYLVKRTGEKVFLECVQDMDHENMFWYRQDPGLGLRLIYFSYDVKMKEKGDIPEGYSVSREKKERFSLILESASTNQTSMYLCASILHTGGTEAFFGQGTRLTVV.

The rearrangement links TRBV9 to TRBJ2-1, with D hard to call. The CDR3 totals 13 residues. CDR1 is SGDLS and CDR2 is YYNGEE in the germline V gene. V dropped 0 bases and J dropped 3 bases, with 4 bases sitting between them. The CDR3: CASSVDGYNEQFF. CDR3 bases: TGTGCCAGCAGCGTAGATGGCTACAATGAGCAGTTCTTC.

This chain connects TRBV19 to TRBJ2-7; 8 positions match TRBD2. V shed 3 bases and J 3 bases; nucleotides not matched to a gene: 7. The CDR3 sequence is 15 residues long. Germline loops: CDR1 LNHDA, CDR2 SQIVND (reference sequence). CDR3 region: CASSMGAGGVYEQYF. As DNA, the CDR3 is TGTGCCAGTAGTATGGGCGCGGGAGGCGTCTACGAGCAGTACTTC.

This clone was counted between two and nine times. The chain couples TRBV10-1 to TRBJ2-5, with 10 bases lining up with TRBD2. The germline V gene has CDR1 WNHNN and CDR2 SYGVQD (reference sequence). V lost 6 bases to trimming and J lost 3 bases; unmatched junction nucleotides: 7. CDR3 length: 15 amino acids. The CDR3 here is CASSPGLANEETQYF. CDR3 bases: TGCGCCAGCAGCCCGGGACTAGCGAACGAAGAGACCCAGTACTTC.

This chain joins TRBV14 and TRBJ2-2, with a weak D call TRBD1 (6 bases). The CDR3 sequence is 15 residues long. The V gene lost 7 bases and the J gene lost 7 bases, with 19 bases spanning the gap. Germline V gives CDR1 SGHDN, CDR2 FVKESK. CDR3 in amino acids: CASTRGGRGHGELFF. Here the CDR3 DNA reads TGTGCCAGCACTCGAGGAGGCAGGGGTCACGGGGAGCTGTTTTTT.

The chain employs TRBV5-4 and TRBJ2-2; no clear D gene. V was clipped by 0 bases and J by 6 bases, with 3 bases between them. The CDR3 spans 12 residues. The germline V gene has CDR1 SGHNT and CDR2 YYREEE (reference sequence). CDR3 loop: CASSLEAGELFF. DNA of the CDR3: TGTGCCAGCAGCTTGGAGGCCGGGGAGCTGTTTTTT.

The V and J genes are TRBV6-5 and TRBJ2-3; D is unresolved. This CDR3 has 15 amino acids. The V gene's germline CDR1 is MNHEY and CDR2 SVGAGI. Trimming shortened V by 2 bases and J by 0 bases, and 9 bases separated the two germline ends. The CDR3, as DNA: TGTGCCAGCAGTTACGGGCGACATAGCACAGATACGCAGTATTTT. Translated, it gives CASSYGRHSTDTQYF.

For this clone: Other DNA sequences of this sample code for an identical CDR3. The CDR3 loop is CASSVGYNEQFF. DNA of the CDR3: TGTGCCAGCAGCGTAGGGTACAATGAGCAGTTCTTC. V is TRBV9 and J is TRBJ2-1; no clear D. The V end was cut by 0 bases, the J end by 4 bases, with 2 bases between. This CDR3 spans 12 amino acids. Germline V gene sequence: CDR1 SGDLS, CDR2 YYNGEE.

The gene calls are TRBV9 and TRBJ2-7; D is undetermined. The germline CDR1 and CDR2 sequences are SGDLS and YYNGEE. The V end lost 0 bases, the J end lost 2 bases, and 12 bases lay between the germline ends. The CDR3 runs to 15 residues. The CDR3 sequence: CASSVVAGHTYEQYF. In DNA, the CDR3 is TGTGCCAGCAGCGTAGTAGCAGGTCATACCTACGAGCAGTACTTC.

The CDR3 DNA reads as TGCGCCAGCAGCCAAGCCGGGACCACCGTTACAGGGCAGTACTTC. Translation gives CASSQAGTTVTGQYF. The chain combines TRBV4-1 with TRBJ2-7; D is possibly TRBD1 or TRBD2 (5 bases each). The CDR3 extends over 15 amino acids. The ends were cut back, 1 base at V and 9 bases at J, with 19 bases in the middle. Germline lookup yields CDR1 MGHRA and CDR2 YSYEKL.